This T cell receptor (beta chain) was sequenced for a study of T-cell memory formation after mild COVID-19. As for the study in general: Each donor largely had its own TCR clusters.

Constant-segment-primed 5'RACE gave TCR alpha and TCR beta cDNA libraries with sample barcodes and UMIs. TCRdb re-derived calls from the 5' RACE reads in MiXCR, one entry per CDR3 protein. Here the sample spans around 510,000 distinct CDR3 sequences, about 20% being singletons. The V segment lost 2 bases and the J segment 1 base; nucleotides outside the gene matches: 9. Germline V gene data show CDR1 as DFQATT and CDR2 as SNEGSKA (reference sequence). The CDR3 totals 18 residues. The study's findings and limits: Second-wave clones with a day 37 peak had unconfirmed SARS-CoV-2 specificity.

This clonotype was observed a handful of times. The antigen is undetermined. The sequencing input was PBMCs or a T cell subset sorted from them (not recorded which). This TCR came from an adult woman who had mild COVID-19 (a few samples of this study predate the infection). Cell type and time point are not known. V is TRBV20-1 and J is TRBJ2-3; 13 bases are a match to TRBD2. The CDR3 DNA follows: TGCAGTGCTAGAAGGACTAGCGGGGGCCTACTGGGCACAGATACGCAGTATTTT. Amino acids: CSARRTSGGLLGTDTQYF.